This is a list of T cell receptor beta chains from one sample in a study of T-cell memory formation after mild COVID-19. TCRdb ran MiXCR on the 5' RACE reads and lists one entry per CDR3 protein. The table lists hundreds of thousands of distinct CDR3 sequences, under 15% of them singletons. The sequenced sample consisted of PBMCs or a T cell subset sorted from them (not recorded which). The source of these receptors is a man aged 18 to 30 who had mild COVID-19 (a few samples of this study predate the infection). Cell type and time point are not known. Both conserved end residues are part of each CDR3. The D gene is left open where the match is weak. Clone size is shown for a subset of rows, as once, few, many or a class of expanded clone.

J gene	V gene	clone size	D gene	CDR3 protein	CDR3 DNA
TRBJ2-7	TRBV20-1	NA	NA	CSASKGRGYEQYF	TGCAGTGCTAGTAAAGGGCGCGGCTACGAGCAGTACTTC
TRBJ2-3	TRBV7-2	few	TRBD1	CASPPERGPEDTQYF	TGTGCCAGCCCTCCCGAAAGGGGGCCGGAGGATACGCAGTATTTT
TRBJ1-3	TRBV6-5	few	NA	CASSYSTQTGNTIYF	TGTGCCAGCAGTTACTCGACGCAGACTGGAAACACCATATATTTT
TRBJ2-5	TRBV7-9	NA	NA	CASSATAQTQYF	TGTGCCAGCAGCGCGACAGCCCAGACCCAGTACTTC
TRBJ2-2	TRBV7-8	NA	TRBD1	CASSRLDREWAGELFF	TGTGCCAGCAGCCGATTGGACAGGGAGTGGGCCGGGGAGCTGTTTTTT
TRBJ2-5	TRBV3-1	NA	TRBD1	CASSPRTGRYQETQYF	TGTGCCAGCAGCCCGAGGACAGGCAGGTACCAAGAGACCCAGTACTTC
TRBJ2-7	TRBV5-1	few	NA	CASRVVWSYEQYF	TGCGCCAGCCGTGTTGTGTGGTCCTACGAGCAGTACTTC
TRBJ2-7	TRBV5-3	few	NA	CARSLRYEQYF	TGTGCCAGAAGCTTACGCTACGAGCAGTACTTC
TRBJ1-5	TRBV28	few	NA	CASTSTGLNQPQHF	TGTGCCAGCACCTCCACAGGACTTAATCAGCCCCAGCATTTT
TRBJ1-2	TRBV7-9	NA	NA	CASSSIQGLGYTF	TGTGCCAGCAGTAGCATTCAGGGTCTTGGCTACACCTTC
TRBJ1-1	TRBV5-1	many	TRBD1	CASSSGGTEAFF	TGTGCCAGCAGCTCAGGGGGCACTGAAGCTTTCTTT
TRBJ1-2	TRBV12-3/TRBV12-4	many	TRBD1	CASSSTGVNGYTF	TGTGCCAGCAGTTCGACAGGGGTGAATGGCTACACCTTC
TRBJ2-2	TRBV12-3/TRBV12-4	many	NA	CASSLRGELFF	TGTGCCAGCAGTTTACGCGGGGAGCTGTTTTTT
TRBJ1-2	TRBV4-3	many	NA	CASSQEPGLSYTF	TGCGCCAGCAGCCAAGAACCAGGGCTCAGCTACACCTTC
TRBJ2-1	TRBV28	many	NA	CASSRRALKQFF	TGTGCCAGCAGCCGCAGGGCACTGAAGCAGTTCTTC
TRBJ2-3	TRBV7-3	few	NA	CASSLTRGGGTDTQYF	TGTGCCAGCAGCTTAACCCGGGGAGGGGGGACAGATACGCAGTATTTT
TRBJ2-3	TRBV4-1	NA	TRBD2	CASSLTPSGGVDTQYF	TGCGCCAGCAGCCTAACTCCTAGCGGGGGGGTGGATACGCAGTATTTT
TRBJ2-3	TRBV7-9	NA	NA	CASSLVTQGYTDTQYF	TGTGCCAGCAGCTTAGTGACCCAAGGGTACACAGATACGCAGTATTTT
TRBJ2-1	TRBV12-3/TRBV12-4	many	TRBD2	CASSLGPLWTSGGNEQFF	TGTGCCAGCAGTTTGGGCCCCCTTTGGACTAGCGGGGGCAATGAGCAGTTCTTC
TRBJ1-1	TRBV5-1	NA	NA	CASSLAGMDTEAFF	TGCGCCAGCAGCTTGGCCGGGATGGACACTGAAGCTTTCTTT
TRBJ2-5	TRBV7-9	NA	TRBD1	CASSSGTGGRWETQYF	TGTGCCAGCAGCTCCGGGACAGGGGGCCGTTGGGAGACCCAGTACTTC
TRBJ1-2	TRBV7-9	few	NA	CASSPPGRGGYGYTF	TGTGCCAGCAGCCCACCCGGCAGGGGAGGATATGGCTACACCTTC
TRBJ2-1	TRBV7-3	many	TRBD1	CASSSGQHNEQFF	TGTGCCAGCAGCTCGGGACAGCACAATGAGCAGTTCTTC
TRBJ1-1	TRBV29-1	NA	NA	CSGYRVLGEAFF	TGCAGCGGATACAGGGTTTTAGGTGAAGCTTTCTTT
TRBJ2-2	TRBV6-2/TRBV6-3	many	NA	CASGTGELFF	TGTGCCAGCGGGACCGGGGAGCTGTTTTTT
TRBJ1-6	TRBV25-1	many	TRBD1	CASSATYRGSFSPLHF	TGTGCCAGCAGCGCGACCTACAGGGGCTCGTTCTCACCCCTCCACTTT
TRBJ1-5	TRBV28	few	NA	CASSGPLEPQHF	TGTGCCAGCAGTGGTCCCCTCGAGCCCCAGCATTTT
TRBJ2-7	TRBV6-5	many	NA	CASSYSRVALEQYF	TGTGCCAGCAGTTACTCCAGGGTCGCCCTCGAGCAGTACTTC
TRBJ2-7	TRBV6-2/TRBV6-3	NA	NA	CASSYSVGGSSYEQYF	TGTGCCAGCAGTTACTCCGTGGGCGGAAGCTCCTACGAGCAGTACTTC
TRBJ2-7	TRBV5-6	NA	NA	CASSLLVGTRRREQYF	TGTGCCAGCAGCTTGTTAGTCGGGACAAGGCGAAGAGAGCAGTACTTC
TRBJ1-3	TRBV10-2	few	NA	CASSDAYSGNTIYF	TGCGCCAGCAGTGATGCATACTCTGGAAACACCATATATTTT